This T cell receptor beta chain came from a study of T cell repertoires in cytomegalovirus infection. Study-wide points: Summed frequency of shared TCR beta families picked out CMV carriers who also had the relevant HLA.

This clonotype was observed a few times. Its antigen is still unknown. TCRdb re-called the reads through MiXCR, storing one row per CDR3 protein. Of 650,000 to 850,000 distinct CDR3 sequences detected, about 27% appear once; the ten largest clones hold less than 15%. Trimming took off 1 base at V and 4 bases at J, with 10 bases between the two ends. Per the germline V gene, CDR1 is SEHNR and CDR2 is FQNEAQ (reference sequence). This CDR3 spans 14 amino acids. The sequence derives from a human donor in good health (CMV status not recorded). Some clones in this sample may be carry-over from other donors' samples. This chain uses TRBV7-9 with TRBJ2-5; D perhaps matches TRBD1 (5 bases). The starting material was cultured CD8+ T cells from PBMCs, obtained from culture after CMV antigen stimulation. The CDR3 sequence: CASSLDTGIETQYF. The CDR3 nucleotides read TGTGCCAGCAGCTTAGACACAGGAATAGAGACCCAGTACTTC.